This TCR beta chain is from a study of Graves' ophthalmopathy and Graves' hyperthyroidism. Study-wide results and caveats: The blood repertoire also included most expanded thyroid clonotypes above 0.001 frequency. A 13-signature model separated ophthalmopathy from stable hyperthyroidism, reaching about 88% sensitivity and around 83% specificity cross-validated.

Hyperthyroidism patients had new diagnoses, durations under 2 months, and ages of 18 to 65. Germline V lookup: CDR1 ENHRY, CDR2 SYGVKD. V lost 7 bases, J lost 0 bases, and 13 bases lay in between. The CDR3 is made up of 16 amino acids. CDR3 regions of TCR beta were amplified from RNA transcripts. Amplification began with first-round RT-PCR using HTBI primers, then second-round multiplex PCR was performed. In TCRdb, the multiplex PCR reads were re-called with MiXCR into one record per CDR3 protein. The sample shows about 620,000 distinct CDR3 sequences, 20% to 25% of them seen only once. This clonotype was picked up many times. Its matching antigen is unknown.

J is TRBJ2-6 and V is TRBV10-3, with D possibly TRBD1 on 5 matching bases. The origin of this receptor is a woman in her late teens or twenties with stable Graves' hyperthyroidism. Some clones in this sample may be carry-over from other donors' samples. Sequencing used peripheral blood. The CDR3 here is CAITAGISSGANVLTF. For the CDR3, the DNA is TGTGCCATCACCGCAGGGATAAGCTCTGGGGCCAACGTCCTGACTTTC.